This T cell receptor (beta chain) stems from a study of blood T cell repertoires in COVID-19. At the level of the study: Researchers got acute and convalescent COVID-19 samples from the United States, Italy and Spain. Sources were T cells, B-cell-depleted T cells, or PBMCs; the material itself was cDNA or gDNA.

V lost 2 bases and J 2 bases, leaving 25 bases between the germline ends. The CDR3 has 20 residues. In the authors' workflow: Amplification of reference gene primers provided the estimated nucleated cell counts. TCRdb's copy holds only in-frame clones and misses some; the assay was immunoSEQ multiplex PCR. Clonal size and the V and J genes are those of that table, whereas D and trimming came from the DNA. The sample gives about 190,000 clones, about 82% of which show up once; around 5.2% is in the top ten. Material for sequencing was peripheral blood. The V and J genes are TRBV23-1 and TRBJ2-4; tentatively, D is TRBD1 (6 bases). TRBV23-1 is an ORF, with its function uncertain. The sequence derives from a young woman with acute or convalescent COVID-19. The CDR3 DNA reads TGCGCCAGCAGTCAAAGGGACGCTGTGTCCAGGGGACGGTCCAAAAACATTCAGTACTTC. This translates into CASSQRDAVSRGRSKNIQYF.